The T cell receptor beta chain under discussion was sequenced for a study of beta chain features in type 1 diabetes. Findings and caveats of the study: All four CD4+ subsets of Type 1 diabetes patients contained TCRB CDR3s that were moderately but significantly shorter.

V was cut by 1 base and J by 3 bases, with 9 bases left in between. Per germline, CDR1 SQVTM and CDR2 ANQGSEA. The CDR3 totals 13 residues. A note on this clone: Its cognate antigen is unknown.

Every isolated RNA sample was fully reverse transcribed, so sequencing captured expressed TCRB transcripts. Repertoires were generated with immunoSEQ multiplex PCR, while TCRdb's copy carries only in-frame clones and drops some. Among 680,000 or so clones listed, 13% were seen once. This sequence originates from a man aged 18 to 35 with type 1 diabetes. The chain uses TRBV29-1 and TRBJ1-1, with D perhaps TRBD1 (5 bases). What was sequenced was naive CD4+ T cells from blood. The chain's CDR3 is CSVEGRGDTEAFF. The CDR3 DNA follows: TGCAGCGTTGAAGGAAGAGGGGACACTGAAGCTTTCTTT.